The rows below give T cell receptor beta chains drawn from one sample of a study of cytomegalovirus exposure and HLA in healthy donors. This table comes from immunoSEQ multiplex PCR, and its TCRdb copy is limited to in-frame clones, with some not included. This table holds 150,000 to 200,000 clones, around 75% found once. The sequenced sample consisted of PBMCs. These TCRs come from a male donor in good health and CMV-seronegative. Each CDR3 is given without its conserved first and last residue. Each record gives: J gene, D gene, V gene, CDR3 protein. The D gene is left open where the match is weak.

>TRBJ1-1|TRBD1|TRBV5-4
ASSFGTGDLNTEAF
>TRBJ2-7|TRBD1|TRBV5-5
ASTPKDRGRDEQY
>TRBJ1-5|TRBD1|TRBV6-6
ASSWTGSSNQPQH
>TRBJ2-3|NA|TRBV6-1
ASSVFRADTQY
>TRBJ2-3|TRBD1|TRBV7-9
ASSLFDRAKDTQY
>TRBJ2-1|NA|TRBV7-9
ASSLAGRGLYEQF
>TRBJ2-2|TRBD2|TRBV10-1
ASSDQTSGGVNTGELF
>TRBJ1-4|TRBD1|TRBV5-5
ASSPVGTENEKLF
>TRBJ2-1|TRBD1|TRBV18
ASSPNRDSYNEQF
>TRBJ2-1|NA|TRBV7-2
ASSRFGGARVSNEQF
>TRBJ2-5|TRBD2|TRBV2
ASSAKRGGETQY
>TRBJ2-3|NA|TRBV4-1
ASSLRGGATDTQY
>TRBJ2-1|TRBD2|TRBV10-2
ASSEPFSGGGDEQF
>TRBJ2-3|NA|TRBV11-2
ASSTRRDTQY
>TRBJ1-1|NA|TRBV2
ASDTGVGAEAF
>TRBJ1-1|TRBD1|TRBV7-8
ASSVYTGGWDTEAF
>TRBJ1-5|TRBD1|TRBV2
ASRTSTGRDQPQH
>TRBJ2-3|NA|TRBV19
AARERSTDTQY
>TRBJ2-5|NA|TRBV7-2
ASSMLQETQY